This record looks at one T cell receptor beta chain sequence and its context. Its target is not known. V lost 6 bases and J lost 2, with 14 bases in between. Germline V gene sequence: CDR1 MNHNY, CDR2 SVGAGI (reference sequence). The CDR3 is 14 amino acids. These data come from a study of PD-L1 blockade in urothelial cancer. The wider study: Patients took up atezolizumab in about 2014 at 1,200 mg intravenously every 3 weeks.

Method: immunoSEQ multiplex PCR; TCRdb's copy keeps in-frame clones and lacks some. The sample yields 35,000 to 45,000 clones, about 90% seen once. Time point defined: peripheral blood 6 weeks after treatment start. General study points: Enhanced expansion of tumor-associated blood clones at 3 weeks characterized durable-benefit patients.

This sequence joins TRBV6-6 and TRBJ2-7; D perhaps matches TRBD2 (6 bases). The sequence was obtained from a man aged 70 or older with urothelial cancer. The sample consisted of PBMCs, taken around atezolizumab (anti-PD-L1) treatment. CDR3 bases: TGTGCCAGCAGCCGGGACTTGATAACCTACGAGCAGTACTTC. This codes for CASSRDLITYEQYF.